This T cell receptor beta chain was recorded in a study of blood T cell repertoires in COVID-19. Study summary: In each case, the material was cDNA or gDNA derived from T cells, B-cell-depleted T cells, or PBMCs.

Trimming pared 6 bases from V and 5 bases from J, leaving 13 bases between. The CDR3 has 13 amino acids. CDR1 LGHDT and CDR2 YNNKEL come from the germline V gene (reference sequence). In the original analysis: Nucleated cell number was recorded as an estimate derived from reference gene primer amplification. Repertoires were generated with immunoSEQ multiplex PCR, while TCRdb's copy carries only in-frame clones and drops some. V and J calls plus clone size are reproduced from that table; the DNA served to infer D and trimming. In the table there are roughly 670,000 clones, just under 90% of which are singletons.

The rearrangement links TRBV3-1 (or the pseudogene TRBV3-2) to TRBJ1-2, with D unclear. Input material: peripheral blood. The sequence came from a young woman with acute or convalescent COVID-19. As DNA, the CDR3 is TGTGCCAGCAGGTTCGCCCGGAGGTATGGCTACACCTTC. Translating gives CASRFARRYGYTF.